This T cell receptor (beta chain) is from a study of T cells in Graves' hyperthyroidism and ophthalmopathy. The CDR3 extends over 17 amino acids. Germline values: CDR1 MNHEY, CDR2 SVGEGT. V lost 2 bases and J lost 4, with 18 bases in between. This clonotype turned up a few times. TCR beta CDR3 regions were amplified from RNA transcripts. An initial round of RT-PCR targeting the TCR CDR3 relied on the HTBI primer set. A single record per CDR3 protein comes from TCRdb applying MiXCR to the multiplex PCR reads. The table has some 490,000 distinct CDR3 sequences, more than 15% seen once. This chain links TRBV6-2 or TRBV6-3 with TRBJ2-1; TRBD1 might be the D (5 bases). This sequence was found in a woman between 25 and 40 years old with Graves' ophthalmopathy. Source material: blood. CDR3 bases: TGTGCCAGCAGTTACACAAATTCCAGGGTCTGGTACAATGAGCAGTTCTTC. It codes for CASSYTNSRVWYNEQFF.